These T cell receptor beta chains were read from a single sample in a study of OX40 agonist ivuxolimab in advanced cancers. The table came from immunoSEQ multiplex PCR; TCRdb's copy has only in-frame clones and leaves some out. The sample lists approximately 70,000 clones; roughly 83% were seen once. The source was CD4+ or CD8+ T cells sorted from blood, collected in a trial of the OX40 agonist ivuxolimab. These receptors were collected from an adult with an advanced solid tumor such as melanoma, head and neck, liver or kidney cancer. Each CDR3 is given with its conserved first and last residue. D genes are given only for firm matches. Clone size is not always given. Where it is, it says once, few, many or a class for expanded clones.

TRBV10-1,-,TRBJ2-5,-,TGCGCCAGCAGTGAGGGTATGGGGGCCCAAGAGACCCAGTACTTC,CASSEGMGAQETQYF
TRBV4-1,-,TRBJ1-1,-,TGCGCCAGCAGCCCCCAGGGCACGAACACTGAAGCTTTCTTT,CASSPQGTNTEAFF
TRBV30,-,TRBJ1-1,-,TGTGCCTGGAGTGTAGGAGGAAGGGCCTACACTGAAGCTTTCTTT,CAWSVGGRAYTEAFF
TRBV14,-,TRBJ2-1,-,TGTGCCAGCAGCCAAGGTGTGAGTTCTTACAATGAGCAGTTCTTC,CASSQGVSSYNEQFF
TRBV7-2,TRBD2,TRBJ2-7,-,TGTGCCAGCAGCATTGGACTAGCGGGAGCCTACGAGCAGTACTTC,CASSIGLAGAYEQYF
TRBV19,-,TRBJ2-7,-,TGTGCCAGTAGAGAACAGGGCCGGCACGAGCAGTACTTC,CASREQGRHEQYF
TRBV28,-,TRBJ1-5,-,TGTGCCAGCAGCCGGGGCAGGGGAAGAGGAAGCAATCAGCCCCAGCATTTT,CASSRGRGRGSNQPQHF
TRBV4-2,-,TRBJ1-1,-,TGTGCCAGCAGCCAAGATTGGGAGGTAACTGAAGCTTTCTTT,CASSQDWEVTEAFF
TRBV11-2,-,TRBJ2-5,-,TGTGCCAGCAGCTTCTCAGGGTACCCCCGGGAGACCCAGTACTTC,CASSFSGYPRETQYF
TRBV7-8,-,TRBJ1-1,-,TGTGCCAGCAGCTTAAAGGTAACAGATGAAGCTTTCTTT,CASSLKVTDEAFF
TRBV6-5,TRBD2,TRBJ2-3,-,TGTGCCAGCAGTTCGGGACTAGGACGTCGTACGCAGTATTTT,CASSSGLGRRTQYF
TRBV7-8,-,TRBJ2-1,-,TGTGCCAGCAGCTTAGCAAGGGGGGCAAATGAGCAGTTCTTC,CASSLARGANEQFF
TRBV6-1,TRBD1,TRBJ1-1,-,TGTGCCAGCAGTGGATACCAGGGGGCGCGAACTGAAGCTTTCTTT,CASSGYQGARTEAFF
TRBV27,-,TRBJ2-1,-,TGTGCCAGCAGCATAGGTCCCGGGACGTGGGAATACAATGAGCAGTTCTTC,CASSIGPGTWEYNEQFF
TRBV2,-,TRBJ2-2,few,TGTGCCAGCAGTGTTAGCGTTTACACCGGGGAGCTGTTTTTT,CASSVSVYTGELFF
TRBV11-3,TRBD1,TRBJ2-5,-,TGTGCCAGCCGGGACAGCCCTGGGAGTCCCCAGTACTTC,CASRDSPGSPQYF
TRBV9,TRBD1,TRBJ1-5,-,TGTGCCAGCAGCGTAGAGGGGGCCCGACAGCCCCAGCATTTT,CASSVEGARQPQHF
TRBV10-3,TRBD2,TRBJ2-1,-,TGTGCCATCAGTGGCTACAAGCGGGGACTCTACAATGAGCAGTTCTTC,CAISGYKRGLYNEQFF
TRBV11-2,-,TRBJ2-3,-,TGTGCCAGCAGCTTCTCTCAGTTTCCTAGCACAGATACGCAGTATTTT,CASSFSQFPSTDTQYF
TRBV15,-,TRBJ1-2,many,TGTGCCACCAGCAGAGTGGGCAACTATGGCTACACCTTC,CATSRVGNYGYTF